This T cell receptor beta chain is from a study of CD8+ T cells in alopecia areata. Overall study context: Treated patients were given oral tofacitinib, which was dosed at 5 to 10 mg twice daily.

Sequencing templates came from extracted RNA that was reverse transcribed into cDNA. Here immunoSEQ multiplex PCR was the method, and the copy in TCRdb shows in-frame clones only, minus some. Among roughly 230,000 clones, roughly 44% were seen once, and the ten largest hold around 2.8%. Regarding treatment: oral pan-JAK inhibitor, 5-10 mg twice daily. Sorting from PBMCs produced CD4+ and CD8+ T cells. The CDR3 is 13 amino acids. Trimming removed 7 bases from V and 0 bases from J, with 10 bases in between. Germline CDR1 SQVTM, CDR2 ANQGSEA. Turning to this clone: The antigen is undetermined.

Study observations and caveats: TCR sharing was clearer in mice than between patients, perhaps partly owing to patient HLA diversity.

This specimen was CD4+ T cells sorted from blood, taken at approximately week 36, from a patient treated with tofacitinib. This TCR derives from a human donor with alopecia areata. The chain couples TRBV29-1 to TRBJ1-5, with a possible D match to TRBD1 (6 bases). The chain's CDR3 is CSGDRYSNQPQHF. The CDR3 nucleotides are TGCAGCGGAGACAGGTATAGCAATCAGCCCCAGCATTTT.